This T cell receptor beta chain was identified during a study of resident and recirculating memory T cells in vitiligo. Germline lookup yields CDR1 SGHDT and CDR2 YYEEEE. V was pared by 3 bases and J by 0 bases, with 9 bases of the junction left unmatched. The CDR3 is 17 amino acids. Some clones are missing from TCRdb's copy, which holds only in-frame ones; the method was immunoSEQ multiplex PCR. The sample contains 40,000 to 45,000 clones, 85% to 95% of which appear only once. The sequenced sample was blood. The sequence derives from a male donor with vitiligo. The genes are TRBV5-6 and TRBJ1-1; 9 nucleotides match TRBD1. For the CDR3, the DNA is TGTGCCAGCAGCTCGACAGGGGGGCCTACCATGAACACTGAAGCTTTCTTT. This translates into CASSSTGGPTMNTEAFF.